The next 27 T cell receptor beta chains were all read from a single sample in a study of long-term antiretroviral therapy in people with HIV. Researchers report immunoSEQ v3.0 was run at survey level. The assay was immunoSEQ multiplex PCR, and TCRdb's table has in-frame clones only and misses some. The repertoire holds 20,000 to 25,000 clones, less than 85% seen once, with around 11% in the top ten. The sequencing here drew on unsorted PBMCs, taken 2.4 years after starting antiretroviral therapy. Receptors originate from a man in his forties with HIV.

The CDR3 is CASSSSGEQYF. The CDR3 DNA reads as TGTGCCAGCAGTTCCAGTGGCGAGCAGTACTTC. V usage is TRBV6-5 and J usage is TRBJ2-7; D gene uncertain. The CDR3 sequence is 11 residues long. V lost 4 bases and J lost 6, with 7 bases in between. From germline, CDR1 is MNHEY and CDR2 SVGAGI.

The chain links TRBV5-1 to TRBJ2-3; 11 positions agree with TRBD2. With 6 bases clipped from V and 2 bases from J, the junction kept 14 bases outside the gene matches. This CDR3 has 18 amino acids. The germline V gene has CDR1 SGHRS and CDR2 YFSETQ. CDR3 DNA sequence: TGCGCCAGCACCACCCTAGCGGGAGGTTGGACTGCCACAGATACGCAGTATTTT. Translated, it gives CASTTLAGGWTATDTQYF.

The chain employs TRBV5-6 and TRBJ1-1, with unresolved D. V lost 2 bases, J lost 3 bases, and 5 bases lay in between. CDR1 and CDR2 (germline): SGHDT, YYEEEE. This CDR3 spans 12 amino acids. The CDR3 DNA reads as TGTGCCAGCAGCTTCAGAGACACTGAAGCTTTCTTT. Translating gives CASSFRDTEAFF.

This clone was counted a single time. V is TRBV2 and J is TRBJ1-2; D possibly corresponds to TRBD1 (5 bases). V was trimmed by 0 bases and J by 1 base, leaving 6 bases between them. The CDR3 totals 14 residues. Germline V lookup: CDR1 SNHLY, CDR2 FYNNEI. In DNA form, the CDR3 reads TGTGCCAGCAGTGAAGCAGGGGTTAACTATGGCTACACCTTC. Amino acids: CASSEAGVNYGYTF.

The rearrangement links TRBV28 to TRBJ1-5; TRBD1 matches 7 bases. J lost 2 bases, V lost 7 bases, and 8 bases had no gene match. CDR1 MDHEN and CDR2 SYDVKM come from the germline V gene. The length of the CDR3 is 15 residues. The CDR3 spells CASTPLGQGNQPQHF. DNA for the CDR3: TGTGCCAGCACCCCTCTTGGACAGGGCAATCAGCCCCAGCATTTT. The complete variable domain, with remaining parts taken from reference TRBV28 and TRBJ1-5, reads DVKVTQSSRYLVKRTGEKVFLECVQDMDHENMFWYRQDPGLGLRLIYFSYDVKMKEKGDIPEGYSVSREKKERFSLILESASTNQTSMYLCASTPLGQGNQPQHFGDGTRLSIL.

The chain has TRBV5-8 and TRBJ2-7, with 8 bases aligning to TRBD2. The germline V gene encodes CDR1 SGHTS and CDR2 YDEGEE. Trimming took 7 bases from V and 0 from J; bases not matched to a gene: 9. The CDR3 is 15 residues long. CDR3 bases: TGTGCCAGCGGCAGTGAGGGACTAGTCTCCTACGAGCAGTACTTC. Amino acid sequence: CASGSEGLVSYEQYF. Filled out from reference TRBV5-8 and TRBJ2-7, the complete variable domain reads EAGVTQSPTHLIKTRGQQATLRCSPISGHTSVYWYQQALGLGLQFLLWYDEGEERNRGNFPPRFSGRQFPNYSSELNVNALELEDSALYLCASGSEGLVSYEQYFGPGTRLTVT.

This clone was picked up one time. The J gene is TRBJ1-1, the V gene TRBV5-5; 9 bases fit TRBD1. The CDR3 spans 17 residues. The ends lost 0 bases at V and 0 bases at J; junction bases unmatched: 6. Germline V gene data show CDR1 as SGHKS and CDR2 as YYEKEE (reference sequence). CDR3 sequence (DNA): TGTGCCAGCAGCTTGGGGACAGGGGCGATAATGAACACTGAAGCTTTCTTT. Its translation: CASSLGTGAIMNTEAFF.

Only a few counts were recorded for this clone. The chain recombines TRBV4-3 with TRBJ1-1, with a possible D match to TRBD1 (5 bases). V lost 0 bases and J lost 2, with 13 bases in between. CDR3 length: 16 residues. Germline V gene data show CDR1 as LGHNA and CDR2 as YSLEER. For the CDR3, the DNA is TGCGCCAGCAGCCAAGACTGGTGGACAACAAACACTGAAGCTTTCTTT. Amino acids: CASSQDWWTTNTEAFF.

This clone was detected a few times. V gene TRBV7-9 combines with J gene TRBJ1-6; D uncertain. The V gene's germline CDR1 is SEHNR and CDR2 FQNEAQ (reference sequence). Trimming left V 5 bases short and J 6 bases short, with 14 bases between. This CDR3 has 15 amino acids. The CDR3 protein is CASSARDLLNSPLHF. As DNA, the CDR3 is TGTGCCAGCAGCGCCCGAGACCTACTTAATTCACCCCTCCACTTT. The variable domain in full, completed from reference TRBV7-9 and TRBJ1-6, reads DTGVSQNPRHKITKRGQNVTFRCDPISEHNRLYWYRQTLGQGPEFLTYFQNEAQLEKSRLLSDRFSAERPKGSFSTLEIQRTEQGDSAMYLCASSARDLLNSPLHFGNGTRLTVT.

This sequence joins TRBV28 and TRBJ1-5; 7 nucleotides agree with TRBD1. Germline V gene data show CDR1 as MDHEN and CDR2 as SYDVKM. The CDR3 is 14 amino acids. Unmatched junction bases numbered 8, after V lost 7 bases and J lost 5 bases. CDR3 sequence reads: CASIGEGADQPQHF. CDR3 in DNA: TGTGCCAGCATAGGTGAGGGGGCCGATCAGCCCCAGCATTTT.

The chain is built from TRBV27 and TRBJ1-5; maybe TRBD1 (6 bases). The CDR3 contains 13 residues. Germline V gives CDR1 MNHEY, CDR2 SMNVEV (reference sequence). The V end lost 0 bases, the J end lost 8 bases, and 8 bases lay between the germline ends. The CDR3 bases are TGTGCCAGCAGTTTATCGAGGGGGAAGCCCCAGCATTTT. Residues: CASSLSRGKPQHF.

The V and J genes are TRBV19 and TRBJ1-5; D is perhaps TRBD1 (6 bases). CDR3 size: 15 residues. V was shortened by 6 bases and J by 1 base, with 13 bases between the two germline ends. Germline-derived CDR1 and CDR2 are LNHDA and SQIVND (reference sequence). The CDR3 loop reads CASSSTGTSNQPQHF. The DNA of the CDR3 is TGTGCCAGTAGCTCAACAGGGACGAGCAATCAGCCCCAGCATTTT.

The V gene is TRBV5-6, the J gene TRBJ2-3; the D gene could be TRBD1 or TRBD2 (5 bases each). The CDR3 is 17 residues long. Germline values: CDR1 SGHDT, CDR2 YYEEEE. V was clipped by 0 bases and J by 0 bases, with 14 bases between them. The CDR3, as DNA: TGTGCCAGCAGCTTGGGAGCCGGGACCCCGAGCACAGATACGCAGTATTTT. This codes for CASSLGAGTPSTDTQYF. The full variable domain, completed using reference TRBV5-6 and TRBJ2-3, is DAGVTQSPTHLIKTRGQQVTLRCSPKSGHDTVSWYQQALGQGPQFIFQYYEEEERQRGNFPDRFSGHQFPNYSSELNVNALLLGDSALYLCASSLGAGTPSTDTQYFGPGTRLTVL.

This clone came up a few times. DNA of the CDR3: TGTGCCAGCAGCCCCGGGAGTACCACCTACGAGCAGTACTTC. Its protein product is CASSPGSTTYEQYF. J is TRBJ2-7 and V is TRBV5-4; TRBD2 is a possible D gene (6 bases). V lost 4 bases to trimming and J lost 2 bases, with 13 bases between them. Per germline, CDR1 SGHNT and CDR2 YYREEE (reference sequence). This CDR3 has 14 residues.

This clone turned up a few times. The chain employs TRBV19 and TRBJ1-1; D remains unclear. The germline V gene encodes CDR1 LNHDA and CDR2 SQIVND (reference sequence). The V and J ends lost 10 bases and 5 bases respectively, with 14 bases between them. This CDR3 is built from 12 residues. CDR3 DNA: TGTGCCACCAACACCCCGGGGACTGAAGCTTTCTTT. Protein sequence: CATNTPGTEAFF. The entire variable domain, with the rest obtained from reference TRBV19 and TRBJ1-1, is as follows: DGGITQSPKYLFRKEGQNVTLSCEQNLNHDAMYWYRQDPGQGLRLIYYSQIVNDFQKGDIAEGYSVSREKKESFPLTVTSAQKNPTAFYLCATNTPGTEAFFGQGTRLTVV.

This chain links TRBV5-4 with TRBJ2-3; 10 positions match TRBD1. This CDR3 has 15 amino acids. V was pared by 0 bases and J by 4 bases, with 2 bases of the junction left unmatched. CDR1 SGHNT and CDR2 YYREEE come from the germline V gene (reference sequence). Here the CDR3 DNA reads TGTGCCAGCAGCTTGGCCGGGACAGGGGCAGATACGCAGTATTTT. Protein: CASSLAGTGADTQYF.

The rearrangement uses TRBV7-2 and TRBJ2-2; 13 bases are a match to TRBD2. Germline trimming cut 4 bases from V and 3 bases from J; bases unmatched to any gene: 11. CDR3 length: 19 amino acids. Germline V gives CDR1 SGHTA, CDR2 FQGNSA. The CDR3 spells CASSWSGLAGVVDTGELFF. CDR3 coding DNA: TGTGCCAGCAGCTGGTCCGGACTAGCGGGGGTCGTGGACACCGGGGAGCTGTTTTTT.

The chain employs TRBV5-4 and TRBJ2-1; D gene unclear. V lost 3 bases, J lost 1 base, and 11 bases lay in between. CDR1 SGHNT and CDR2 YYREEE come from the germline V gene (reference sequence). The CDR3 spans 15 residues. CDR3 in amino acids: CASSSAQESYNEQFF. As DNA, the CDR3 is TGTGCCAGCAGCTCTGCCCAGGAGTCCTACAATGAGCAGTTCTTC.

This clone was counted a few times. The V gene is TRBV7-9, the J gene TRBJ1-5, with unresolved D. The CDR3 runs to 15 residues. Germline loops: CDR1 SEHNR, CDR2 FQNEAQ (reference sequence). Trimming removed 1 base at V and 0 bases at J, with 7 bases between. The CDR3 here is CASSLDPSSNQPQHF. DNA for the CDR3: TGTGCCAGCAGCTTAGACCCAAGTAGCAATCAGCCCCAGCATTTT.

This chain uses TRBV7-8 with TRBJ2-7; TRBD2 matches at 10 bases. The CDR3 runs 19 residues. Germline CDR1 reads SGHVS; CDR2 reads FQNEAQ. V gave up 4 bases and J gave up 1 base; unmatched junction bases: 16. CDR3 loop: CASSSAGTSARSPSYEQYF. The DNA of the CDR3 is TGTGCCAGCAGCTCAGCCGGGACTAGCGCCCGTTCCCCTTCCTACGAGCAGTACTTC.

The V call is TRBV7-9, the J call TRBJ1-6; a possible D gene is TRBD1 (5 bases). This CDR3 has 15 residues. The V and J ends lost 0 bases and 5 bases respectively, with 8 bases between them. The germline V gene encodes CDR1 SEHNR and CDR2 FQNEAQ (reference sequence). CDR3 in amino acids: CASSLALTDNSPLHF. DNA of the CDR3: TGTGCCAGCAGCTTAGCGCTGACAGATAATTCACCCCTCCACTTT.

This chain joins TRBV7-9 and TRBJ1-5; TRBD1 might be the D (5 bases). Trimming removed 2 bases at V and 1 base at J, with 9 bases between. CDR3 size: 15 residues. Germline lookup yields CDR1 SEHNR and CDR2 FQNEAQ (reference sequence). The CDR3 bases are TGTGCCAGCAGCTTATACGAGGGGAGCAATCAGCCCCAGCATTTT. Its translation is CASSLYEGSNQPQHF.

The rearrangement links TRBV7-3 to TRBJ2-3; D is unclear. Germline CDR1 and CDR2: SGHTA and FQGTGA. There are 12 residues in the CDR3. Trimming cost V 4 bases and J 0 bases, with 2 bases left between them. DNA of the CDR3: TGTGCCAGCAGCTACAGCACAGATACGCAGTATTTT. Translating it yields CASSYSTDTQYF.

The chain joins TRBV7-2 to TRBJ2-7; D may match TRBD1 or TRBD2 (5 bases each). The CDR3 has 14 amino acids. Germline V gene data show CDR1 as SGHTA and CDR2 as FQGNSA. The V end lost 5 bases, the J end lost 6 bases, and 17 bases lay between the germline ends. CDR3 in amino acids: CASSQAGNSGEQYF. CDR3 DNA sequence: TGTGCCAGCAGCCAGGCAGGGAACAGCGGCGAGCAGTACTTC.

The chain is built from TRBV5-6 and TRBJ2-7, with D possibly TRBD1 on 5 matching bases. Germline V CDR1 and CDR2: SGHDT, YYEEEE. The CDR3 is made up of 14 amino acids. V shed 0 bases and J shed 3 bases, with 10 bases lying between them. Here the CDR3 DNA reads TGTGCCAGCAGCTTGGGACAGTTAATCTACGAGCAGTACTTC. The encoded protein is CASSLGQLIYEQYF.

The V call is TRBV7-9, the J call TRBJ2-7; either TRBD1 or TRBD2 may supply D (5 bases each). CDR3 length: 12 residues. In germline, CDR1 is SEHNR, CDR2 FQNEAQ (reference sequence). The ends were cut back, 3 bases at V and 6 bases at J, with 9 bases in the middle. The CDR3 reads CASSFGTSEQYF. The CDR3 DNA reads as TGTGCCAGCAGCTTCGGGACCTCCGAGCAGTACTTC.

The chain combines TRBV11-3 with TRBJ2-2, with 9 bases fitting TRBD1. CDR3 length: 16 residues. From germline, CDR1 is SGHNT and CDR2 YENEEA. The V gene end was trimmed by 5 bases and the J gene end by 3 bases; junction bases not matched to a gene: 7. The CDR3 coding sequence is TGTGCCAGCAGCCCGCGGACAGGGGACGACACCGGGGAGCTGTTTTTT. Its translation is CASSPRTGDDTGELFF.